Listed below are T cell receptor beta chains from one sample, sequenced in a study of blood T cell repertoires in COVID-19. TCRdb's copy holds only in-frame clones and misses some; the assay was immunoSEQ multiplex PCR. The sample lists roughly 120,000 clones, about 83% occurring once. Source material: peripheral blood. All receptors derive from a human donor in a cohort sampled during active COVID-19. CDR3s include the opening cysteine and the closing phenylalanine or tryptophan. A D gene is named only where the DNA matches it firmly. Clone size is shown for a subset of rows, as once, few, many or a class of expanded clone.

clone_size d_call j_call v_call cdr3_aa cdr3_nt
. TRBD2 TRBJ2-2 TRBV27 CASSSGLAVAGAGELFF TGTGCCAGCAGTTCGGGACTAGCGGTGGCTGGGGCCGGGGAGCTGTTTTTT
. TRBD1 TRBJ2-2 TRBV2 CASRGTGGTGELFF TGTGCCAGCAGGGGGACAGGGGGGACCGGGGAGCTGTTTTTT
. . TRBJ2-3 TRBV3-1/TRBV3-2 CASSQGRRASQYF TGTGCCAGCAGCCAAGGCAGGAGGGCTAGCCAGTATTTT
. . TRBJ1-2 TRBV7-8 CASSLYAAYGYTF TGTGCCAGCAGCTTATATGCGGCCTATGGCTACACCTTC
. TRBD1 TRBJ2-1 TRBV7-9 CASSPVTGADDEQFF TGTGCCAGCAGCCCAGTGACAGGGGCAGACGATGAGCAGTTCTTC
. TRBD1 TRBJ2-2 TRBV19 CASFLPGQGRTGELFF TGTGCCAGTTTCCTACCGGGACAGGGGAGAACCGGGGAGCTGTTTTTT
. . TRBJ2-2 TRBV5-4 CASRPRQVQGTGELFF TGTGCCAGCAGGCCCCGACAGGTCCAAGGGACCGGGGAGCTGTTTTTT
. . TRBJ2-5 TRBV9 CASSVLAGAQETQYF TGTGCCAGCAGCGTATTGGCGGGGGCTCAGGAGACCCAGTACTTC
many TRBD1 TRBJ2-3 TRBV30 CAWTRDRVADTQYF TGTGCCTGGACCCGGGACAGGGTGGCAGATACGCAGTATTTT
many . TRBJ1-1 TRBV4-2 CASSQDFYVTTNTEAFF TGTGCCAGCAGCCAAGATTTTTACGTAACAACGAACACTGAAGCTTTCTTT
. . TRBJ2-3 TRBV3-1/TRBV3-2 CASSRSGYGDTQYF TGTGCCAGCAGCCGGAGCGGATATGGGGATACGCAGTATTTT
. . TRBJ2-7 TRBV6-2/TRBV6-3 CASSYPTYEQYF TGTGCCAGCAGTTACCCTACCTACGAGCAGTACTTC
. TRBD2 TRBJ2-4 TRBV5-4 CASSLDTSGINIQYF TGTGCCAGCAGCTTGGATACTAGCGGGATTAACATTCAGTACTTC
. . TRBJ2-1 TRBV15 CATTPLVTGFHEQFF TGTGCCACCACACCCTTAGTAACGGGATTCCATGAGCAGTTCTTC
few . TRBJ1-3 TRBV9 CASSLRTEVSGNTIYF TGTGCCAGCAGCCTCCGGACGGAGGTCTCTGGAAACACCATATATTTT
once TRBD1 TRBJ2-7 TRBV5-6 CASSGKGTGETYEQYF TGTGCCAGCAGCGGTAAAGGGACAGGCGAAACCTACGAGCAGTACTTC
once TRBD1 TRBJ1-5 TRBV12-5 CASGLVQGAEQPQHF TGTGCTAGTGGTTTGGTCCAGGGGGCGGAACAGCCCCAGCATTTT
once TRBD1 TRBJ2-3 TRBV4-3 CASSLGPQQGTDTQYF TGCGCCAGCAGCCTCGGGCCTCAACAGGGGACAGATACGCAGTATTTT
. TRBD2 TRBJ2-3 TRBV19 CASSKGLAGGTSTDTQYF TGTGCCAGTAGTAAGGGACTAGCGGGAGGTACTAGCACAGATACGCAGTATTTT
. TRBD2 TRBJ2-5 TRBV6-5 CASSPLGGGVETQYF TGTGCCAGCAGTCCCCTGGGGGGGGGAGTGGAGACCCAGTACTTC
. . TRBJ1-1 TRBV27 CASSPPGDTEAFF TGTGCCAGCAGTCCCCCCGGGGACACTGAAGCTTTCTTT
. TRBD1 TRBJ1-2 TRBV27 CASSLSGQGSYGYTF TGTGCCAGCAGTTTAAGTGGACAGGGTTCCTATGGCTACACCTTC
. TRBD1 TRBJ1-1 TRBV25-1 CASSKGQVLNTEAFF TGTGCCAGTTCCAAAGGACAGGTTCTGAACACTGAAGCTTTCTTT
. . TRBJ1-4 TRBV5-1 CASSKQGLSTNEKLFF TGCGCCAGCAGCAAGCAGGGACTTTCAACTAATGAAAAACTGTTTTTT
. . TRBJ2-3 TRBV5-1 CASSLESTDTQYF TGCGCCAGCAGCTTAGAGAGCACAGATACGCAGTATTTT
. . TRBJ2-5 TRBV7-2 CASTPFSVRVETQYF TGTGCCAGCACTCCTTTTAGTGTGAGGGTTGAGACCCAGTACTTC
. . TRBJ2-5 TRBV15 CATSRDVATQYF TGTGCCACCAGCAGAGACGTGGCGACCCAGTACTTC
. . TRBJ2-7 TRBV3-1/TRBV3-2 CASSRAGYEQYF TGTGCCAGCAGCCGGGCAGGCTACGAGCAGTACTTC
. . TRBJ2-1 TRBV19 CASSIVQGGEQFF TGTGCCAGTAGTATTGTGCAGGGTGGCGAGCAGTTCTTC
. . TRBJ2-7 TRBV18 CASSPPSSPEQYF TGTGCCAGCTCACCACCGAGTTCGCCCGAGCAGTACTTC
. TRBD1 TRBJ1-2 TRBV9 CASSVGTGPNYGYTF TGTGCCAGCAGCGTAGGGACAGGGCCTAACTATGGCTACACCTTC
few TRBD1 TRBJ2-2 TRBV6-6 CASKTQGASTGELFF TGTGCCAGCAAAACACAGGGGGCGTCCACCGGGGAGCTGTTTTTT
. TRBD1 TRBJ1-6 TRBV18 CASSRPGQTPLHF TGTGCCAGCTCAAGGCCGGGACAGACACCCCTCCACTTT
. . TRBJ2-1 TRBV2 CASSDYGQTIYNEQFF TGTGCCAGCAGTGACTACGGACAGACCATCTACAATGAGCAGTTCTTC
. TRBD2 TRBJ2-3 TRBV15 CATSTAGGTDTQYF TGTGCCACCAGCACCGCCGGGGGGACAGATACGCAGTATTTT
. . TRBJ2-1 TRBV11-2 CASSLGLYRRGAYNEQFF TGTGCCAGCAGCTTAGGACTGTACCGGCGGGGAGCCTACAATGAGCAGTTCTTC
. . TRBJ2-7 TRBV7-8 CASSLKRGTYEQYF TGTGCCAGCAGCTTAAAAAGGGGTACCTACGAGCAGTACTTC
. . TRBJ2-1 TRBV12-3/TRBV12-4 CASRRAIYNEQFF TGTGCCAGCAGAAGAGCGATCTACAATGAGCAGTTCTTC
. . TRBJ2-3 TRBV5-1 CASSPSGDTQYF TGCGCCAGCAGCCCCAGTGGAGATACGCAGTATTTT
few TRBD2 TRBJ2-5 TRBV19 CASSIGLAGGPGQEETQYF TGTGCCAGTAGTATAGGACTAGCGGGAGGGCCGGGACAAGAAGAGACCCAGTACTTC